This is a list of T cell receptor beta chains from one sample in a study of cytomegalovirus exposure and HLA in healthy donors. The assay was immunoSEQ multiplex PCR, and TCRdb's table has in-frame clones only and misses some. The table has about 140,000 clones, approximately 82% seen once; the top ten hold less than 2%. Sequencing was performed on PBMCs. These receptors came from a woman in her thirties or forties in good health and CMV-seronegative. Both conserved end residues are part of each CDR3. A D gene is named only where the DNA matches it firmly. The size entry is marked missing in some rows and otherwise reads once, few, many or a size class.

j_gene: TRBJ1-3
d_gene: TRBD1
abundance: .
v_gene: TRBV18
CDR3nt: TGTGCCAGCAAGGGACAGGGCATTTCTGGAAACACCATATATTTT
CDR3aa: CASKGQGISGNTIYF

j_gene: TRBJ1-3
d_gene: .
abundance: .
v_gene: TRBV14
CDR3nt: TGTGCCAGCACTCAAAGGACAGCTGGAAACACCATATATTTT
CDR3aa: CASTQRTAGNTIYF

j_gene: TRBJ2-1
d_gene: .
abundance: .
v_gene: TRBV11-2
CDR3nt: TGTGCCAGCAGCTCCGCCCCCAGCGGGCTCTACAATGAGCAGTTCTTC
CDR3aa: CASSSAPSGLYNEQFF

j_gene: TRBJ2-3
d_gene: TRBD1
abundance: .
v_gene: TRBV4-3
CDR3nt: TGCGCCAGCAGCCAGGACAGGGGTACGCAGTATTTT
CDR3aa: CASSQDRGTQYF

j_gene: TRBJ1-2
d_gene: .
abundance: .
v_gene: TRBV11-1
CDR3nt: TGTGCCACTGACAGCTCTAACTATGGCTACACCTTC
CDR3aa: CATDSSNYGYTF

j_gene: TRBJ1-5
d_gene: .
abundance: .
v_gene: TRBV7-8
CDR3nt: TGTGCCAGCAGCTTAGTCGGCAATCAGCCCCAGCATTTT
CDR3aa: CASSLVGNQPQHF

j_gene: TRBJ2-5
d_gene: .
abundance: .
v_gene: TRBV7-2
CDR3nt: TGTGCCAGCAGTGAAACGATCCGGGAGACCCAGTACTTC
CDR3aa: CASSETIRETQYF

j_gene: TRBJ2-3
d_gene: .
abundance: .
v_gene: TRBV4-3
CDR3nt: TGCGCCAGCAGCCAAGATGTCGAGTCCGGCACAGATACGCAGTATTTT
CDR3aa: CASSQDVESGTDTQYF

j_gene: TRBJ2-2
d_gene: .
abundance: few
v_gene: TRBV5-5
CDR3nt: TGTGCCAGCAGCCCCAACTACCCCACCGGGGAGCTGTTTTTT
CDR3aa: CASSPNYPTGELFF

j_gene: TRBJ1-5
d_gene: .
abundance: .
v_gene: TRBV19
CDR3nt: TGTGCCAGTAGTGAGTCTTTTGATCAGCCCCAGCATTTT
CDR3aa: CASSESFDQPQHF

j_gene: TRBJ2-1
d_gene: .
abundance: .
v_gene: TRBV28
CDR3nt: TGTGCCAGCAGCTTACTCTCTTCGTATGAGCAGTTCTTC
CDR3aa: CASSLLSSYEQFF

j_gene: TRBJ2-2
d_gene: TRBD2
abundance: .
v_gene: TRBV19
CDR3nt: TGTGCCACCCAGGGCCTGTTGACTAGCGGGAGTACCGGGGAGCTGTTTTTT
CDR3aa: CATQGLLTSGSTGELFF

j_gene: TRBJ1-2
d_gene: TRBD1
abundance: few
v_gene: TRBV20-1
CDR3nt: TGCAGTGGAGGGGGCTGTGGCTACACCTTC
CDR3aa: CSGGGCGYTF

j_gene: TRBJ1-1
d_gene: TRBD1
abundance: .
v_gene: TRBV28
CDR3nt: TGTGCCAGCAGCCTATCTTACCTAAACAGGGGAAGAGACACTGAAGCTTTCTTT
CDR3aa: CASSLSYLNRGRDTEAFF

j_gene: TRBJ2-1
d_gene: .
abundance: .
v_gene: TRBV10-3
CDR3nt: TGTGCCATCAGCGCTACTGGCGGGCCGGACAATGAGCAGTTCTTC
CDR3aa: CAISATGGPDNEQFF

j_gene: TRBJ2-1
d_gene: TRBD1
abundance: .
v_gene: TRBV11-2
CDR3nt: TGTGCCAGCAGCCCTCAGGGGGCTGAGCAGTTCTTC
CDR3aa: CASSPQGAEQFF

j_gene: TRBJ2-7
d_gene: TRBD1
abundance: .
v_gene: TRBV7-3
CDR3nt: TGTGCCAGCAGCTCCACAGGGGGAAACTACGAGCAGTACTTC
CDR3aa: CASSSTGGNYEQYF

j_gene: TRBJ2-5
d_gene: TRBD1
abundance: few
v_gene: TRBV5-1
CDR3nt: TGCGCCAGCAGCTACCCAGGGGGCGCGGGGGAGACCCAGTACTTC
CDR3aa: CASSYPGGAGETQYF

j_gene: TRBJ1-2
d_gene: TRBD1
abundance: once
v_gene: TRBV19
CDR3nt: TGTGCCAGTAGTACGACAGGGGGGAACTATGGCTACACCTTC
CDR3aa: CASSTTGGNYGYTF

j_gene: TRBJ2-1
d_gene: TRBD2
abundance: .
v_gene: TRBV7-3
CDR3nt: TGTGCCAGCAGCCCTAACCTAGCGGGGTCCTCCTACAATGAGCAGTTCTTC
CDR3aa: CASSPNLAGSSYNEQFF

j_gene: TRBJ2-1
d_gene: TRBD2
abundance: few
v_gene: TRBV7-3
CDR3nt: TGTGCCAGCAGCTTAAACCCCGGGACTACAGATGAGCAGTTCTTC
CDR3aa: CASSLNPGTTDEQFF

j_gene: TRBJ1-1
d_gene: TRBD1
abundance: .
v_gene: TRBV7-9
CDR3nt: TGTGCCAGCAGCACCCGACAGGGTCCCATGAACACTGAAGCTTTCTTT
CDR3aa: CASSTRQGPMNTEAFF

j_gene: TRBJ2-5
d_gene: .
abundance: .
v_gene: TRBV19
CDR3nt: TGTGCCAGTAGCTCCAGGGAGACCCAGTACTTC
CDR3aa: CASSSRETQYF

j_gene: TRBJ1-1
d_gene: TRBD1
abundance: .
v_gene: TRBV27
CDR3nt: TGTGCCAGCAGTTCTATTGGGACAGGCCGAACTGAAGCTTTCTTT
CDR3aa: CASSSIGTGRTEAFF

j_gene: TRBJ2-3
d_gene: TRBD2
abundance: .
v_gene: TRBV4-2
CDR3nt: TGTGCCAGCAGCCAAGTATCCAGCGGGACCAGCACAGATACGCAGTATTTT
CDR3aa: CASSQVSSGTSTDTQYF

j_gene: TRBJ2-5
d_gene: .
abundance: few
v_gene: TRBV4-3
CDR3nt: TGCGCCAGCAGCCAAAATCTAGCACCAAAAGGAGAGACCCAGTACTTC
CDR3aa: CASSQNLAPKGETQYF

j_gene: TRBJ2-7
d_gene: TRBD2
abundance: once
v_gene: TRBV19
CDR3nt: TGTGCCAGTAGTAGAGTAGCGGGGGCCTACGAGCAGTACTTC
CDR3aa: CASSRVAGAYEQYF

j_gene: TRBJ1-3
d_gene: .
abundance: .
v_gene: TRBV5-6
CDR3nt: TGTGCCAGCAGCTTGGCCGGACAACACCTAGGAAACACCATATATTTT
CDR3aa: CASSLAGQHLGNTIYF

j_gene: TRBJ1-2
d_gene: .
abundance: .
v_gene: TRBV28
CDR3nt: TGTGCCAGCAGCACCCGGACAGACTATGGCTACACCTTC
CDR3aa: CASSTRTDYGYTF

j_gene: TRBJ1-2
d_gene: TRBD1
abundance: .
v_gene: TRBV4-3
CDR3nt: TGCGCCAGCAGCCAAGACAGGGGGCGCGATGGCTACACCTTC
CDR3aa: CASSQDRGRDGYTF

j_gene: TRBJ1-1
d_gene: .
abundance: .
v_gene: TRBV20-1
CDR3nt: TGCAGTGCTAGCCCCAGGGTTGCGGCTTTCTTT
CDR3aa: CSASPRVAAFF

j_gene: TRBJ2-7
d_gene: .
abundance: .
v_gene: TRBV5-1
CDR3nt: TGCGCCAGCAGCTTTTCCGCAGGGGTTATCTACGAGCAGTACTTC
CDR3aa: CASSFSAGVIYEQYF

j_gene: TRBJ1-1
d_gene: TRBD1
abundance: few
v_gene: TRBV5-4
CDR3nt: TGCGCCAGCAGCCCAGGGACAGGGACGGTGGAGAGCACTGAAGCTTTCTTT
CDR3aa: CASSPGTGTVESTEAFF

j_gene: TRBJ1-5
d_gene: TRBD1
abundance: .
v_gene: TRBV15
CDR3nt: TGTGCCACCAGCAGAGATCAGGGGGCAGGTCAGCCCCAGCATTTT
CDR3aa: CATSRDQGAGQPQHF

j_gene: TRBJ2-3
d_gene: TRBD1
abundance: .
v_gene: TRBV19
CDR3nt: TGTGCCAGTAGTAGTGGACAGGGGAGCACAGATACGCAGTATTTT
CDR3aa: CASSSGQGSTDTQYF

j_gene: TRBJ1-1
d_gene: TRBD1
abundance: once
v_gene: TRBV27
CDR3nt: TGTGCCAGCAGCCTAGGACAGGGGTGGGACACTGAAGCTTTCTTT
CDR3aa: CASSLGQGWDTEAFF

j_gene: TRBJ2-7
d_gene: TRBD2
abundance: .
v_gene: TRBV19
CDR3nt: TGTGCCAGTAGTATAGCGACTAGCGGGATTGACGAGCAGTACTTC
CDR3aa: CASSIATSGIDEQYF

j_gene: TRBJ2-5
d_gene: TRBD2
abundance: .
v_gene: TRBV7-2
CDR3nt: TGTGCCAGCAGCCTGGGACTAGCCCAGTTGGGGACCCAGTACTTC
CDR3aa: CASSLGLAQLGTQYF

j_gene: TRBJ2-3
d_gene: TRBD1
abundance: few
v_gene: TRBV6-6
CDR3nt: TGTGCCAGCACCGGGACAGGGGGCGTTTATACGCAGTATTTT
CDR3aa: CASTGTGGVYTQYF

j_gene: TRBJ2-1
d_gene: TRBD1
abundance: .
v_gene: TRBV28
CDR3nt: TGTGCCAGCAGTTTCCCCGGGACAGCTTACAATGAGCAGTTCTTC
CDR3aa: CASSFPGTAYNEQFF

j_gene: TRBJ2-6
d_gene: .
abundance: .
v_gene: TRBV7-9
CDR3nt: TGTGCCAGCAGCTTAACATTCCCTGGGGCCAACGTCCTGACTTTC
CDR3aa: CASSLTFPGANVLTF

j_gene: TRBJ2-7
d_gene: .
abundance: .
v_gene: TRBV19
CDR3nt: TGTGCCAGTAGCTATCGGGGGGCGAGCTACGAGCAGTACTTC
CDR3aa: CASSYRGASYEQYF

j_gene: TRBJ2-7
d_gene: .
abundance: .
v_gene: TRBV6-6
CDR3nt: TGTGCCAGCACTCAACAGGGAGGGAGACCCTACGAGCAGTACTTC
CDR3aa: CASTQQGGRPYEQYF

j_gene: TRBJ2-7
d_gene: TRBD2
abundance: .
v_gene: TRBV11-1
CDR3nt: TGTGCCAGCAGCTGGACTAGCGGAGGATCCTACGAGCAGTACTTC
CDR3aa: CASSWTSGGSYEQYF

j_gene: TRBJ2-1
d_gene: TRBD2
abundance: .
v_gene: TRBV25-1
CDR3nt: TGTGCCAGCAGTCCCCCCTGGACTAGCGGGAACTACAATGAGCAGTTCTTC
CDR3aa: CASSPPWTSGNYNEQFF

j_gene: TRBJ2-2
d_gene: .
abundance: .
v_gene: TRBV6-1
CDR3nt: TGTGCCAGCAGGAGGGGGTCGGTAAACACCGGGGAGCTGTTTTTT
CDR3aa: CASRRGSVNTGELFF

j_gene: TRBJ2-7
d_gene: TRBD1
abundance: few
v_gene: TRBV6-5
CDR3nt: TGTGCCAGCAGCCCTTATCCGGGACAGTCCTACGAGCAGTACTTC
CDR3aa: CASSPYPGQSYEQYF

j_gene: TRBJ2-7
d_gene: .
abundance: .
v_gene: TRBV10-3
CDR3nt: TGTGCCATCGCTCCGGTTTCCTACGAGCAGTACTTC
CDR3aa: CAIAPVSYEQYF

j_gene: TRBJ2-3
d_gene: TRBD1
abundance: .
v_gene: TRBV5-1
CDR3nt: TGCGCCAGCAGCTTTAACAGGGGAAAGCCCACAGATACGCAGTATTTT
CDR3aa: CASSFNRGKPTDTQYF

j_gene: TRBJ2-1
d_gene: TRBD2
abundance: .
v_gene: TRBV5-6
CDR3nt: TGTGCCAGCACCCTCGGTAGCGGGAGAGGGCATGAGCAGTTCTTC
CDR3aa: CASTLGSGRGHEQFF

j_gene: TRBJ2-5
d_gene: TRBD1
abundance: few
v_gene: TRBV5-4
CDR3nt: TGTGCCAGCAGCTTGGGCGGACAGGGGCGCGAGACCCAGTACTTC
CDR3aa: CASSLGGQGRETQYF

j_gene: TRBJ1-2
d_gene: TRBD1
abundance: .
v_gene: TRBV7-9
CDR3nt: TGTGCCAGCAGCCCCTCGACAGGGAGCCTTAACTATGGCTACACCTTC
CDR3aa: CASSPSTGSLNYGYTF

j_gene: TRBJ2-3
d_gene: .
abundance: .
v_gene: TRBV7-6
CDR3nt: TGTGCCAGCAGCTTAGCGGGGAGCCTTTCGGTAGATACGCAGTATTTT
CDR3aa: CASSLAGSLSVDTQYF